These 26 T cell receptor beta chains share one sample of origin, sequenced in a study of shared clonotypes between healthy human individuals. Sequenced by immunoSEQ multiplex PCR; TCRdb stores in-frame clones only, minus some. The sample consists of approximately 530,000 clones, around 96% of them appearing once. The sequencing sample was made of naive CD4+ T cells sorted from blood. Subset described: CD45RA+ positively selected. These receptors were taken from a woman between 25 and 40 years old in good health.

This chain joins TRBV19 and TRBJ1-5; D not resolved. V lost 4 bases and J 9 bases, leaving 22 bases between the germline ends. The CDR3 sequence is 16 residues long. Germline values: CDR1 LNHDA, CDR2 SQIVND (reference sequence). CDR3 DNA sequence: TGTGCCAGTAGTACCCGTAAATCCCTTGTCCCCACGCCCCAGCATTTT. Its translation: CASSTRKSLVPTPQHF.

This chain uses TRBV5-6 with TRBJ1-5; D is unclear. The CDR3 covers 11 residues. V gave up 4 bases and J gave up 3 bases, with 2 bases separating them. Per germline, CDR1 SGHDT and CDR2 YYEEEE. The DNA for the CDR3 is TGTGCCAGCAGCGCCAATCAGCCCCAGCATTTT. Translated: CASSANQPQHF. The entire variable domain, with the rest obtained from reference TRBV5-6 and TRBJ1-5, is as follows: DAGVTQSPTHLIKTRGQQVTLRCSPKSGHDTVSWYQQALGQGPQFIFQYYEEEERQRGNFPDRFSGHQFPNYSSELNVNALLLGDSALYLCASSANQPQHFGDGTRLSIL.

The V and J genes are TRBV11-2 and TRBJ1-1; TRBD1 matches at 7 bases. The germline gives CDR1 SGHAT, CDR2 FQNNGV. The CDR3 spans 15 residues. J lost 1 base, V lost 1 base, and 3 bases had no gene match. In DNA, the CDR3 is TGTGCCAGCAGCTTAGTGGGGACAGAGAACACTGAAGCTTTCTTT. Translating gives CASSLVGTENTEAFF.

The chain is built from TRBV15 and TRBJ1-1, with D unresolved. Trimming left V 0 bases short and J 1 base short, with 6 bases between. Germline CDR1 LNHNV, CDR2 YYDKDF (reference sequence). This CDR3 comprises 14 residues. The CDR3 DNA reads as TGTGCCACCAGCAGAGATTTCGCGAACACTGAAGCTTTCTTT. Translating it yields CATSRDFANTEAFF. Using reference TRBV15 and TRBJ1-1 for the parts outside the CDR3, the full variable domain is DAMVIQNPRYQVTQFGKPVTLSCSQTLNHNVMYWYQQKSSQAPKLLFHYYDKDFNNEADTPDNFQSRRPNTSFCFLDIRSPGLGDTAMYLCATSRDFANTEAFFGQGTRLTVV.

The J gene is TRBJ1-5, the V gene TRBV2; TRBD1 matches at 8 bases. This CDR3 region has 15 residues. Trimming cost V 3 bases and J 7 bases; bases outside gene matches: 8. Germline V lookup: CDR1 SNHLY, CDR2 FYNNEI. This chain's CDR3 is CASSDVRGREQPQHF. CDR3 sequence (DNA): TGTGCCAGCAGTGATGTCAGGGGGCGAGAACAGCCCCAGCATTTT. Full variable domain (missing parts from reference TRBV2 and TRBJ1-5): EPEVTQTPSHQVTQMGQEVILRCVPISNHLYFYWYRQILGQKVEFLVSFYNNEISEKSEIFDDQFSVERPDGSNFTLKIRSTKLEDSAMYFCASSDVRGREQPQHFGDGTRLSIL.

This clone was detected once. V usage is TRBV5-1 and J usage is TRBJ1-2; D call uncertain. V was clipped by 0 bases and J by 2 bases, with 11 bases between them. The CDR3 has 15 amino acids. Germline CDR1 SGHRS, CDR2 YFSETQ. The CDR3 reads CASSLGDPGNYGYTF. CDR3 bases: TGCGCCAGCAGCTTGGGGGATCCGGGCAACTATGGCTACACCTTC.

This chain connects TRBV7-9 to TRBJ2-2; 8 bases map to TRBD2. Trimming at V came to 5 bases and at J to 6 bases, leaving 11 bases not matched to a gene. The CDR3 spans 16 residues. Germline V CDR1 and CDR2: SEHNR, FQNEAQ (reference sequence). DNA for the CDR3: TGTGCCAGCAGCGCCCCCTACAGCGGGAGACCCGGGGAGCTGTTTTTT. Protein product: CASSAPYSGRPGELFF. Complete variable domain (other parts from reference TRBV7-9 and TRBJ2-2): DTGVSQNPRHKITKRGQNVTFRCDPISEHNRLYWYRQTLGQGPEFLTYFQNEAQLEKSRLLSDRFSAERPKGSFSTLEIQRTEQGDSAMYLCASSAPYSGRPGELFFGEGSRLTVL.

The rearrangement joins TRBV19 to TRBJ1-5, with D perhaps TRBD1 (5 bases). Trimming took off 2 bases at V and 0 bases at J, with 14 bases between the two ends. Germline assignment: CDR1 LNHDA and CDR2 SQIVND (reference sequence). The CDR3 has 17 residues. CDR3 nucleotide sequence: TGTGCCAGTAGTATAAACAGGAATGTGATTAGCAATCAGCCCCAGCATTTT. Amino acids: CASSINRNVISNQPQHF.

V usage is TRBV18 and J usage is TRBJ2-7, with D unclear. The germline V and J ends were trimmed by 3 bases and 3 bases, with 9 bases remaining between them. The CDR3 loop spans 13 amino acids. Germline V CDR1 and CDR2: KGHSH, LQKENI. This chain's CDR3 is CASSPARYYEQYF. In nucleotides, the CDR3 is TGTGCCAGCTCACCGGCCAGATACTACGAGCAGTACTTC.

The chain couples TRBV30 to TRBJ2-1, with TRBD2 matching 7 bases. CDR3 length: 15 amino acids. V shed 3 bases and J 6 bases; nucleotides not matched to a gene: 11. From germline, CDR1 is GTSNPN and CDR2 SVGIG (reference sequence). The CDR3 DNA reads as TGTGCCTGGAGCCGATCCGGGACTACACGCAATGAGCAGTTCTTC. Residues: CAWSRSGTTRNEQFF.

V gene TRBV5-5 combines with J gene TRBJ2-7, with TRBD2 identical over 10 bases. Germline trimming cut 1 base from V and 1 base from J; bases unmatched to any gene: 2. Germline V gives CDR1 SGHKS, CDR2 YYEKEE (reference sequence). This CDR3 spans 15 amino acids. The CDR3 nucleotides are TGTGCCAGCAGCTTGCTAGCGGGAGCGTCCTACGAGCAGTACTTC. This encodes CASSLLAGASYEQYF.

The gene calls are TRBV10-1 and TRBJ2-7; D remains unclear. Per germline, CDR1 WNHNN and CDR2 SYGVQD (reference sequence). The CDR3 contains 12 residues. V dropped 5 bases and J dropped 3 bases, with 8 bases sitting between them. The CDR3 sequence is CASSRGFYEQYF. The CDR3 coding sequence is TGCGCCAGCAGTCGTGGTTTCTACGAGCAGTACTTC.

The CDR3 region has the DNA TGTGCCAGCACCGGACTAGCGGGAGGCTACGAGCAGTACTTC. Translating it yields CASTGLAGGYEQYF. This chain connects TRBV28 to TRBJ2-7, with TRBD2 matching 14 bases. The CDR3 spans 14 residues. Germline V gives CDR1 MDHEN, CDR2 SYDVKM. V shed 7 bases, J shed 3 bases, and the junction held 2 bases outside the gene matches.

In this sample, this clone turned up once. The chain recombines TRBV4-2 with TRBJ2-7; D is undetermined. V shed 0 bases and J shed 0 bases, with 12 bases lying between them. The CDR3 runs 16 residues. Germline CDR1 is LGHNA and CDR2 is YNFKEQ. The CDR3 loop is CASSQDLAGNSYEQYF. The CDR3 DNA reads as TGTGCCAGCAGCCAAGATCTCGCCGGAAACTCCTACGAGCAGTACTTC.

The V gene is TRBV6-1, the J gene TRBJ1-2, with 9 bases that match TRBD1. CDR1 is MNHNS, CDR2 SASEGT, per germline. CDR3 length: 15 amino acids. V dropped 7 bases and J dropped 6; count of bases not matched to a gene: 12. The CDR3 region is CASNIETGQGDGYTF. In DNA form, the CDR3 reads TGTGCCAGCAATATCGAAACGGGACAGGGCGATGGCTACACCTTC.

The chain employs TRBV18 and TRBJ2-5, with TRBD2 matching 13 bases. V shed 3 bases, J shed 5 bases, and the junction held 12 bases outside the gene matches. The V gene's germline CDR1 is KGHSH and CDR2 LQKENI. CDR3 length: 18 residues. This CDR3 reads CASSPIRTSGRISETQYF. DNA for the CDR3: TGTGCCAGCTCACCGATTCGGACTAGCGGGAGAATTTCGGAGACCCAGTACTTC.

The CDR3 DNA sequence: TGTGCCAGTAAAGAACGGGCGTTCACCGGGGAGCTGTTTTTT. This gives the protein CASKERAFTGELFF. V is TRBV19 and J is TRBJ2-2; no firm D call. The CDR3 is made up of 14 amino acids. V was shortened by 7 bases and J by 4 bases, with 13 bases between the two germline ends. Germline-derived CDR1 and CDR2 are LNHDA and SQIVND (reference sequence).

The V gene is TRBV28, the J gene TRBJ2-7, with TRBD2 matching over 7 bases. V lost 8 bases, J lost 4 bases, and 14 bases stayed unmatched. Germline-derived CDR1 and CDR2 are MDHEN and SYDVKM. The CDR3 spans 15 residues. CDR3 coding DNA: TGTGCCAGCCGGGAGGTTCACTCGACCTTTTACGAGCAGTACTTC. Translating it yields CASREVHSTFYEQYF.

V gene TRBV19 combines with J gene TRBJ1-4; 7 nucleotides match TRBD1. The CDR3 has 16 amino acids. Per the germline V gene, CDR1 is LNHDA and CDR2 is SQIVND (reference sequence). After removal of 5 bases from V and 8 bases from J, the junction contained 14 bases not matched to a gene. In nucleotides, the CDR3 is TGTGCCAGTAGTGACCCACAGGGGATGGGTACGGAAAAACTGTTTTTT. It yields the protein CASSDPQGMGTEKLFF.

The CDR3 loop reads CASSIGGVNTEAFF. The CDR3 bases are TGTGCCAGTAGTATTGGGGGGGTGAACACTGAAGCTTTCTTT. The chain couples TRBV19 to TRBJ1-1; possible D gene TRBD1, 5 bases. The germline gives CDR1 LNHDA, CDR2 SQIVND (reference sequence). V was pared by 3 bases and J by 0 bases, with 8 bases between. The CDR3 totals 14 residues.

This CDR3 is CAISEGDRDEQYF. In DNA, the CDR3 is TGTGCCATCAGTGAAGGAGACAGGGACGAGCAGTACTTC. The V and J genes are TRBV10-3 and TRBJ2-7; 7 nucleotides agree with TRBD1. Trimming removed 3 bases from V and 5 bases from J; junction bases left unmatched: 4. This CDR3 contains 13 residues. Germline V lookup: CDR1 ENHRY, CDR2 SYGVKD.

This chain uses TRBV5-4 with TRBJ2-7; the D gene is possibly TRBD1 (6 bases). Trimming pared 0 bases from V and 3 bases from J, leaving 13 bases between. This CDR3 is built from 15 residues. CDR1 is SGHNT, CDR2 YYREEE, per germline (reference sequence). This chain's CDR3 is CASSLVPGEGYEQYF. CDR3 bases: TGTGCCAGCAGCTTGGTGCCAGGGGAAGGCTACGAGCAGTACTTC.

V gene TRBV5-5 combines with J gene TRBJ2-7, with D perhaps matching TRBD1 (5 bases). This CDR3 region has 14 residues. V was clipped by 0 bases and J by 3 bases, with 10 bases between them. The germline V gene encodes CDR1 SGHKS and CDR2 YYEKEE (reference sequence). CDR3: CASSLAEQGYEQYF. The CDR3, as DNA: TGTGCCAGCAGCTTGGCCGAGCAGGGCTACGAGCAGTACTTC. Supplemented by reference TRBV5-5 and TRBJ2-7, the full variable domain reads DAGVTQSPTHLIKTRGQQVTLRCSPISGHKSVSWYQQVLGQGPQFIFQYYEKEERGRGNFPDRFSARQFPNYSSELNVNALLLGDSALYLCASSLAEQGYEQYFGPGTRLTVT.

This clone was recorded only once. V and J are TRBV5-1 and TRBJ2-7, with 8 bases matching TRBD1. Germline CDR1 and CDR2: SGHRS and YFSETQ. J was trimmed by 4 bases and V by 4 bases; bases with no gene match: 10. CDR3 length: 15 amino acids. The CDR3 protein is CASSGAGRGPYEQYF. The DNA for the CDR3 is TGCGCCAGCAGCGGGGCGGGCAGGGGGCCTTACGAGCAGTACTTC.

With respect to this clone: This sample includes further DNA sequences coding for the same CDR3. This rearrangement joins TRBV6-6 to TRBJ2-1; D ambiguous. V was trimmed by 3 bases and J by 3 bases, leaving 3 bases between them. Germline V lookup: CDR1 MNHNY, CDR2 SVGAGI (reference sequence). This CDR3 has 12 residues. CDR3 amino acids: CASSYLYNEQFF. For the CDR3, the DNA is TGTGCCAGCAGTTATCTCTACAATGAGCAGTTCTTC.

The gene calls are TRBV28 and TRBJ2-2, with 8 bases aligning to TRBD1. Unmatched junction bases numbered 11, after V lost 7 bases and J lost 4 bases. Germline loops: CDR1 MDHEN, CDR2 SYDVKM. The CDR3 sequence is 16 residues long. The CDR3 sequence is CASITGGQSVTGELFF. In DNA form, the CDR3 reads TGTGCCAGCATCACAGGGGGACAGAGTGTCACCGGGGAGCTGTTTTTT.